Presented here are 30 T cell receptor beta chains from one specimen sequenced in a study of tumor and adjacent non-tumor tissue in lung cancer. RNA was extracted from bulk tissue without any cell sorting. More than 3 cm separated this lung sample from the edge of the tumor. TCRbeta libraries were built with three rounds of nested PCR, modified from ARM-PCR. MiXCR was run by TCRdb on the multiplex PCR reads, yielding one entry per CDR3 protein. Of roughly 45,000 distinct CDR3 sequences in the sample, approximately 57% were seen once. Sequencing used distant non-tumor lung tissue. The receptors derive from a man between 50 and 59 years old with non-small cell lung cancer.

The CDR3 bases are TGTGCCAGCAGAGGGGTCTTCGTGAACACCGGGGAGCTGTTTTTT. It codes for CASRGVFVNTGELFF. The chain joins TRBV6-2 or TRBV6-3 to TRBJ2-2; D might be TRBD1 (5 bases). With 6 bases removed from V and 1 base from J, the gap between germline ends came to 12 bases. Germline V gives CDR1 MNHEY, CDR2 SVGEGT. CDR3 length: 15 amino acids.

This clonotype was picked up many times. The gene calls are TRBV14 and TRBJ2-2; 7 nucleotides align to TRBD1. V trimming: 1 base; J trimming: 7 bases; junction bases outside the gene matches: 3. CDR1 is SGHDN and CDR2 is FVKESK in the germline V gene. This CDR3 is built from 14 residues. In DNA form, the CDR3 reads TGTGCCAGCAGCCAAGCGACAGGGCTCGGGGAGCTGTTTTTT. Translating it yields CASSQATGLGELFF.

This clonotype showed up just once. The chain links TRBV6-1 to TRBJ2-2, with 8 bases identical to TRBD2. V lost 3 bases and J lost 5; bases outside the gene matches: 14. Germline V gene sequence: CDR1 MNHNS, CDR2 SASEGT. The CDR3 has 18 amino acids. The CDR3 loop reads CASSEAVSGGYETGELFF. CDR3 nucleotide sequence: TGTGCCAGCAGTGAGGCTGTGAGCGGGGGTTATGAGACCGGGGAGCTGTTTTTT.

Of note for this clonotype: Germline and junction disagree at one end, which may indicate a read error. The chain recombines TRBV5-6 with TRBJ2-2; D is possibly TRBD2 (6 bases). In germline, CDR1 is SGHDT, CDR2 YYEEEE. The CDR3 sequence is 14 residues long. CDR3 protein: CASSKTRNTRELFF. The CDR3 nucleotides read TGTGCCAGCAGTAAGACGCGGAACACCCGGGAGCTGTTTTTC.

This clonotype was picked up many times. The chain uses TRBV6-1 and TRBJ1-2, with 7 positions matching TRBD1. The CDR3 contains 14 residues. J gave up 8 bases and V 3 bases, and 9 bases lay outside the gene matches. Germline CDR1 is MNHNS and CDR2 is SASEGT. This CDR3 is CASSEGQPSRGYTF. The DNA for the CDR3 is TGTGCCAGCAGTGAGGGACAGCCAAGTCGAGGCTACACCTTC.

The chain employs TRBV20-1 and TRBJ2-5, with D possibly TRBD2 on 6 matching bases. CDR3 length: 15 residues. The V and J ends lost 7 bases and 2 bases respectively, with 20 bases between them. Germline V gives CDR1 DFQATT, CDR2 SNEGSKA (reference sequence). The CDR3, as DNA: TGCAGTGTGGCCCCCGAATACGGGGGTCAAGAGACCCAGTACTTC. Protein product: CSVAPEYGGQETQYF.

This chain links TRBV5-1 with TRBJ2-1, with TRBD1 matching 7 bases. Trimming at V came to 2 bases and at J to 0 bases, leaving 5 bases not matched to a gene. Germline CDR1 is SGHRS and CDR2 is YFSETQ. The CDR3 runs 16 residues. This CDR3 is CASSLGTAPSYNEQFF. The CDR3 DNA follows: TGCGCCAGCAGCTTAGGGACAGCCCCCTCCTACAATGAGCAGTTCTTC.

As regards this clonotype: This CDR3 fails to terminate in the conserved phenylalanine or tryptophan, so it likely reflects a read error. The rearrangement links TRBV11-2 to TRBJ2-5; weak D call: TRBD2 (6 bases). This CDR3 is built from 18 residues. Germline loops: CDR1 SGHAT, CDR2 FQNNGV. V lost 2 bases and J 7 bases, leaving 26 bases between the germline ends. CDR3 amino acids: CASSLPGLAEGAFMTQYI. The CDR3 DNA is TGTGCCAGCAGCTTACCGGGATTAGCGGAGGGCGCGTTTATGACCCAGTACATC.

As for this clonotype: At one boundary the junction diverges from the germline segment, which might be a read error. The genes are TRBV24-1 and TRBJ2-1, with TRBD1 as a possible D gene (5 bases). Germline V lookup: CDR1 KGHDR, CDR2 SFDVKD. This CDR3 spans 16 amino acids. CDR3 sequence: CATSDSAGISYNEHFF. The CDR3 nucleotides are TGTGCCACCAGTGACTCGGCAGGGATCTCCTACAATGAGCACTTCTTC.

This clonotype appeared many times. The chain recombines TRBV29-1 with TRBJ1-2, with 11 positions matching TRBD1. This CDR3 has 13 residues. CDR1 is SQVTM, CDR2 ANQGSEA, per germline. Unmatched junction bases numbered 9, after V lost 7 bases and J lost 8 bases. CDR3 in DNA: TGCAGCGGGAAAGGACAGGGGGCATTGGGCTACACCTTC. As protein: CSGKGQGALGYTF.

This clonotype was observed once. One base away lies a much larger clone, so this may be a sequencing read error. The V gene is TRBV10-3, the J gene TRBJ2-7, with unresolved D. The V end was cut by 4 bases, the J end by 12 bases, with 16 bases between. The length of the CDR3 is 12 residues. Germline V gene data show CDR1 as ENHRY and CDR2 as SYGVKD. The CDR3 nucleotides are TGTGCCATCAGTGTAGGAAGTCACGGGCGGTACTTC. Translation: CAISVGSHGRYF.

This clonotype appeared once. This is likely a read error, given that the CDR3 carries no conserved phenylalanine or tryptophan at its end. The chain uses TRBV6-5 and TRBJ2-6; D may be TRBD1 (6 bases). CDR3 size: 18 residues. CDR1 MNHEY and CDR2 SVGAGI come from the germline V gene. Between the trimmed V and J ends, which lost 9 bases and 0 bases, there was a span of 21 bases. The CDR3 sequence: CASTLKGQGSSGANVLTI. CDR3 coding DNA: TGTGCCAGTACCCTAAAGGGCCAGGGGAGCTCTGGGGCCAACGTCCTGACTATC.

With respect to this clonotype: A read error may produce the germline difference seen at one junction end. The chain carries TRBV11-1 and TRBJ2-1; D gene unclear. CDR3 length: 12 residues. CDR1 SGHAT and CDR2 FQDESV come from the germline V gene (reference sequence). CDR3 residues: CASNPQVDEQFF. CDR3 DNA sequence: TGCGCCAGCAACCCCCAGGTCGATGAGCAGTTTTTC.

Points on this clonotype: A read error may produce the germline difference seen at one junction end. The V and J genes are TRBV6-5 and TRBJ2-7; D is perhaps TRBD2 (5 bases). CDR1 and CDR2 (germline): MNHEY, SVGAGI. The CDR3 has 14 residues. CDR3 loop: CASKSGLSSHEQYF. The CDR3 bases are TGTGCCAGCAAATCCGGACTGAGCTCCCACGAGCAGTACTTC.

This clonotype was observed a few times. V usage is TRBV19 and J usage is TRBJ2-1; D could derive from TRBD1 or TRBD2 (7 bases each). CDR3 length: 15 amino acids. The germline V gene has CDR1 LNHDA and CDR2 SQIVND (reference sequence). The V end lost 8 bases, the J end lost 4 bases, and 18 bases lay between the germline ends. Written as DNA, the CDR3 is TGTGCCAGTGCCCAGGGGGGAGGGGGGTACAATGAGCAGTTCTTC. This translates into CASAQGGGGYNEQFF.

This clonotype was detected many times. The chain employs TRBV5-1 and TRBJ2-5, with a possible D match to TRBD2 (5 bases). This CDR3 region has 16 residues. The germline CDR1 and CDR2 sequences are SGHRS and YFSETQ. The V end lost 4 bases, the J end lost 4 bases, and 20 bases lay between the germline ends. The CDR3 DNA follows: TGCGCCAGCAGCCCGGCAGCGAGCGGAAGTGTAGAGACCCAGTACTTC. It specifies CASSPAASGSVETQYF.

This clonotype was observed once. V is TRBV20-1 and J is TRBJ2-7; TRBD2 might be the D (6 bases). V was clipped by 1 base and J by 2 bases, with 15 bases between them. Germline assignment: CDR1 DFQATT and CDR2 SNEGSKA (reference sequence). This CDR3 spans 15 amino acids. CDR3 DNA sequence: TGCAGTGCTAGAGTAGCGGCGGCAGTCCCCTACGAGCAGTACTTC. Its protein is CSARVAAAVPYEQYF.

As for this clonotype: In this CDR3 the conserved last residue, phenylalanine or tryptophan, is missing, so a read error is likely. The chain couples TRBV4-1 to TRBJ2-5, with 7 bases identical to TRBD2. There are 15 residues in the CDR3. CDR1 MGHRA and CDR2 YSYEKL come from the germline V gene. DNA for the CDR3: TGCGCCAGCAACCAAGGGGACTACCCGGGGGAGACCCAGTACTTA. The encoded protein is CASNQGDYPGETQYL.

This clonotype was observed a single time. One end of the junction fails to match germline, which may point to a read error. The V and J genes are TRBV29-1 and TRBJ2-5; tentatively, D is TRBD2 (5 bases). Germline CDR1 is SQVTM and CDR2 is ANQGSEA. CDR3 length: 12 residues. The CDR3 bases are TGCAGCGTCGGACTGATTCAAGAGACCCGGTACTTC. This gives the protein CSVGLIQETRYF.

This clonotype has at least ten counts. The V call is TRBV6-1, the J call TRBJ1-5; possibly TRBD1 for D (5 bases). Germline CDR1 is MNHNS and CDR2 is SASEGT. This CDR3 spans 15 amino acids. V was shortened by 3 bases and J by 4 bases, with 13 bases between the two germline ends. Here the CDR3 DNA reads TGTGCCAGCAGTGACGGGCTCTCAGGGAATCAGCCCCAGCATTTT. Protein sequence: CASSDGLSGNQPQHF.

On this clonotype itself: Since a much larger clone is just one base distant, this may be a read error. The rearrangement joins TRBV6-6 to TRBJ2-3, with unresolved D. Per germline, CDR1 MNHNY and CDR2 SVGAGI (reference sequence). This CDR3 has 11 amino acids. The CDR3 sequence: CTSSQSDTQYF. Here the CDR3 DNA reads TGTACCAGCAGTCAGTCCGATACGCAGTATTTT.

In the case of this clonotype: This CDR3 fails to terminate in the conserved phenylalanine or tryptophan, so it likely reflects a read error. The J gene is TRBJ2-7, the V gene TRBV6-1, with D hard to call. V shed 5 bases and J shed 9 bases, with 14 bases lying between them. The CDR3 consists of 12 residues. Germline CDR1 is MNHNS and CDR2 is SASEGT. The CDR3 loop reads CASSPRSYRQYL. The DNA of the CDR3 is TGTGCCAGCAGTCCCCGATCCTACAGGCAGTACTTA.

A remark on this clonotype: It may be a read error: a sequence one base away is much more abundant. The chain uses TRBV5-4 and TRBJ2-3, with a possible D match to TRBD1 (5 bases). This CDR3 has 13 residues. Germline assignment: CDR1 SGHNT and CDR2 YYREEE (reference sequence). The CDR3 spells CASSPQGSDTRYF. As DNA, the CDR3 is TGTGCCAGCAGCCCGCAGGGATCAGATACGCGGTATTTT.

As concerns this clonotype: A much larger clone lies a single base off, so this may be a read error. This sequence joins TRBV5-1 and TRBJ2-2, with D possibly TRBD2 on 6 matching bases. The CDR3 consists of 17 residues. Between the trimmed V and J ends, which lost 1 base and 5 bases, there was a span of 18 bases. Germline CDR1 is SGHRS and CDR2 is YFSETQ. CDR3 amino acids: CASSLNTSGAGTGELFF. The CDR3 DNA is TGCGCCAGCAGCTTGAATACATCGGGAGCCGGAACCGGGGAGCTGTTTTTT.

About this clonotype itself: Just one base apart from a much larger clone, this may be a read error. This rearrangement joins TRBV5-4 to TRBJ1-1, with TRBD1 identical over 10 bases. CDR3 size: 18 residues. CDR1 and CDR2 from the germline V gene are SGHNT and YYREEE (reference sequence). CDR3 nucleotides: TGTGCCAACAGCTTGGATCCCCGTGGACAGGGGGGAAACACTGAAGCTTTCTTT. Translation: CANSLDPRGQGGNTEAFF.

Concerning this clonotype itself: A read error may account for a junction end that differs from germline. This chain uses TRBV5-4 with TRBJ2-5, with D maybe TRBD2 (5 bases). The CDR3 spans 11 residues. Germline V gene sequence: CDR1 SGHNT, CDR2 YYREEE (reference sequence). CDR3 protein: CASSAQETRYF. CDR3 nucleotides: TGTGCCAGTAGCGCACAAGAGACCCGGTACTTC.

At least ten counts were recorded for this clonotype. The rearrangement uses TRBV29-1 and TRBJ1-6; D gene ambiguous. Germline-derived CDR1 and CDR2 are SQVTM and ANQGSEA. V was pared by 0 bases and J by 6 bases, with 6 bases between. The CDR3 runs to 13 residues. The DNA of the CDR3 is TGCAGCGTTGAAGAGACACTTAATTCACCCCTCCACTTT. Its protein product is CSVEETLNSPLHF.

About this clonotype itself: A much more abundant neighbour one base away suggests this may be a read error. The chain uses TRBV12-3 or TRBV12-4 and TRBJ2-7, with D perhaps matching TRBD2 (6 bases). Trimming shortened V by 7 bases and J by 4 bases, and 14 bases separated the two germline ends. This CDR3 region has 13 residues. The CDR3 DNA sequence: TGTGCCAGCACCTTAGGGCGGGAATACGAGCAGTACTTC. Protein product: CASTLGREYEQYF.

In regard to this clonotype: Given a much more abundant clone one base away, this may be a read error. A read error is likely, as this CDR3 ends without the conserved phenylalanine or tryptophan. The chain uses TRBV12-3 or TRBV12-4 and TRBJ2-1, with TRBD2 matching 7 bases. With 6 bases clipped from V and 0 bases from J, the junction kept 8 bases outside the gene matches. CDR3 length equals 16 residues. CDR3 in amino acids: CASRDTGTNSYNEQFL. In DNA, the CDR3 is TGTGCCAGCAGAGACACCGGGACTAACTCCTACAATGAGCAGTTCTTA.

This rearrangement joins TRBV12-3 or TRBV12-4 to TRBJ2-5; D is uncertain. Between the trimmed V and J ends, which lost 10 bases and 4 bases, there was a span of 13 bases. This CDR3 region has 12 residues. CDR3 residues: CANRRDLETQYF. Written as DNA, the CDR3 is TGTGCCAATAGGCGAGACCTAGAGACCCAGTACTTC.